This TCR beta chain derives from a study of a mutant IDH1 vaccine in newly diagnosed glioma. The overall study: Most had both radiotherapy and temozolomide beforehand; others had only one. Study-level points and caveats: Apparently, pseudoprogression bore no relation to changes among the top peripheral T cell clonotypes.

The protocol was immunoSEQ multiplex PCR, while the TCRdb copy is restricted to in-frame clones and leaves out a portion. Of over 25,000 clones listed, roughly 90% are singletons. Time point reported: week 23, last vaccination. Doses consisted of 300 ug of mutant IDH1 20-mer peptide each, paired with topical imiquimod. The donors had new WHO grade 3 or 4 astrocytomas; these were IDH1-mutant and ATRX-lost. Looked up from germline, CDR1 is SGHDT and CDR2 is YYEEEE. Deletions cut 1 base from V and 5 bases from J, with 12 bases between. This CDR3 contains 14 residues. As for this clone: Its matching antigen is unknown.

Sequencing used PBMCs, obtained from a glioma patient whose treatment included an IDH1 peptide vaccine. This clonotype originated in a man aged 35 to 55 with glioma. The J gene is TRBJ1-1, the V gene TRBV5-6; D unresolved. DNA of the CDR3: TGTGCCAGCAGCTTGCCGTTCGCAGGAACTGAAGCTTTCTTT. Translated: CASSLPFAGTEAFF.